This T cell receptor beta chain was identified during a study of T cells in Graves' hyperthyroidism and ophthalmopathy (dated by TCRdb to between 2019 and 2020). A note on the overall study: Peripheral blood samples were taken at initial diagnosis, before any treatment was given. TCR V-J signatures able to tell the groups apart were searched for in a discovery cohort of approximately 95 patients, of whom around 43 had Graves' ophthalmopathy and roughly 57 had stable Graves' hyperthyroidism. Whether ophthalmopathy could be predicted prospectively was tested in an independent validation cohort made up of under 20 hyperthyroidism patients plus 17 patients who later progressed to ophthalmopathy. The approximately 98 discovery patients were randomly divided into training and test sets at a 7:3 ratio. The study also compared thyroid tissue and blood T-cell repertoires from a handful of Graves' hyperthyroidism patients. After sampling, hyperthyroidism patients received methimazole starting at 30 mg daily, and ophthalmopathy patients received high-dose intravenous methylprednisolone. The paper reports TCR Vbeta CDR3 sequencing of some 140 peripheral blood samples: around 41 ophthalmopathy, fewer than 80 hyperthyroidism and 17 progressor patients.

Amplification of TCR beta CDR3 regions was carried out from RNA transcripts. For the first round of RT-PCR on the TCR CDR3, the HTBI primer set was used together with the Qiagen OneStep RT-PCR kit. A second multiplex PCR round built the libraries, followed by size selection and purification. Sequencing of the libraries was done on an Illumina HiSeq2000 using paired-end 100 bp reads. Processing in the source paper ran as follows. SOAPnuke was used to process the raw data, with reads discarded if the reads contained adapters or uncalled bases, had a mean Phred below 15, or lacked an exact constant-primer or identifier match. High-quality paired reads were merged using COPE v1.2.5, and each unique nucleotide sequence was defined as a clonotype. MiTCR v1.1 was used to align the clonotypes against IMGT TRBV, TRBD and TRBJ reference segments. The analysis was restricted to V-J combinations with a frequency above 0.0001, which together covered around 99% of the repertoires. A TCS score was defined as the ratio between F50 (clonal expansion) and ExV (chaos), using BLOSUM62-based TCRdist between CDR3 peptides within each V-J. Welch's t-statistics and random forest reduced just over 500 V-J features to fewer than 15, which were used in a naive Bayes classifier (R e1071). TCRdb trimmed public reads at Q25 via fastp, called clones via MiXCR and kept in-frame beta chains. Identical CDR3 proteins give one entry, which carries the most common genes and DNA. The V and J calls follow TCRdb's processing rather than the paper's. Counted in this sample were 390,000 or so distinct CDR3 sequences; approximately 15% of them appeared once. 13% of the sample goes to the ten largest clones.

The germline V gene (reference sequence) sets CDR1 to LGHDT and CDR2 to YNNKEL. V gives up 5 bases and J gives up 4 bases, and the segment between their germline ends measures 8 bases. The CDR3 has 12 amino acids, counting the end cysteine and phenylalanine. The entry retains the CDR3 DNA only, 36 bases that are in frame from base 1. Moderately to severely active disease, a Clinical Activity Score of at least 3, a NOSPECS grade of at least 4, and a duration under 3 months were present in ophthalmopathy patients. Patients with uncontrolled infections, other autoimmune diseases, pregnancy or lactation were excluded. Clinical symptoms, serum thyroxine and TRAb, thyroid ultrasound, and orbital computed tomography formed the basis for the diagnoses. Ficoll-Paque density gradient centrifugation was used to isolate PBMCs from 8.5 to 10 ml of fresh peripheral blood. Trizol reagent was used to extract total RNA, and RNA quality was then checked on an Agilent 2100 Bioanalyzer.

Many counts were recorded for this clonotype. The clone's antigen remains unknown. There are no base qualities to consult, and no much larger clone falls within one base. Overall study outcomes, separate from this receptor: Ophthalmopathy was separated from stable hyperthyroidism by a 13 V-J signature model, with over 85% sensitivity and approximately 84% specificity obtained in cross-validation and 80%/75% obtained in testing. Most expanded thyroid clonotypes (frequency above 0.001) were also detected in blood, a finding suggesting that blood repertoires may reflect thyroid immune responses. In validation, progression to ophthalmopathy was predicted by the model with around 70% sensitivity and under 85% specificity, a median of approximately 6.5 months before onset. Sample size was not statistically predetermined, and blinding of investigators to group allocation was not performed.

The chain is encoded by TRBV3-1 joined to TRBJ2-5, with no confidently assigned D gene. The TCR was taken from a man aged 18 to 30 with Graves' ophthalmopathy. Sequencing used blood. DNA sequence: TGTGCCAGCAGCAAGATCCTAGAGACCCAGTACTTC. Its protein reads: CASSKILETQYF.